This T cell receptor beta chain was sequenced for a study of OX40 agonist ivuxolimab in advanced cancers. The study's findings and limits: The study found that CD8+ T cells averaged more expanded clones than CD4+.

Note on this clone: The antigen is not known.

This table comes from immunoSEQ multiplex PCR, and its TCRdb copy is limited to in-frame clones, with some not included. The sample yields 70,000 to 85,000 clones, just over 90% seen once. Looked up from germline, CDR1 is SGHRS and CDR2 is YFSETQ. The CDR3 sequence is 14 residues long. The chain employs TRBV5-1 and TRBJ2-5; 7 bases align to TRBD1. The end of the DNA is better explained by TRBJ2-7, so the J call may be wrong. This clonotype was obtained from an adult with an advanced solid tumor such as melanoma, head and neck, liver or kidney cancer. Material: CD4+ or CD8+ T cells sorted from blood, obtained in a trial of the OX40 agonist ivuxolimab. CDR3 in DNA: TGCGCCAGCACGACGACAGGGACGAGCGGCGAGCAGTACTTC. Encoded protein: CASTTTGTSGEQYF.